This TCR beta chain was found in a study of post-analysis software for immune sequencing data. Study results and limitations: The five TRBV segments detected at higher frequency in patients than in controls included TRBV5-6, TRBV5-1 and TRBV20-1.

V lost 2 bases to trimming and J lost 1 base, with 14 bases between them. Germline CDR1 and CDR2: LGHDT and YNNKEL (reference sequence). The CDR3 length is 16 residues. cDNA libraries for TCR beta contained unique molecular identifiers. MiXCR, run by TCRdb on the PCR reads, gives a single entry per CDR3 protein. The table lists hundreds of thousands of distinct CDR3 sequences, 30% of them singletons. This clonotype was picked up a small number of times. The antigen is not known. This clonotype was obtained from a girl under 18 with multiple sclerosis. This chain joins TRBV3-1 and TRBJ1-1; a weak D match, TRBD1 (5 bases). Sequenced input: blood. CDR3 amino acids: CASSQSGTRANTEAFF. CDR3 nucleotides: TGTGCCAGCAGCCAATCGGGGACCCGCGCGAACACTGAAGCTTTCTTT.